Detailed here is one TCR beta chain. The sample originates from a study of shared clonotypes between healthy human individuals. Only in-frame clones appear in the TCRdb table, and some are missing; sequencing was by immunoSEQ multiplex PCR. The sample comprises around 2.5 million clones, approximately 93% of which are singletons, and about 0.34% rests with the top ten. CDR1 SQVTM and CDR2 ANQGSEA come from the germline V gene. V was trimmed by 5 bases and J by 2 bases, leaving 10 bases between them. The CDR3 loop spans 14 amino acids. The clonotype comes from a man between 18 and 29 years old in good health. Some clones in this sample may be carry-over from other donors' samples. The rearrangement joins TRBV29-1 to TRBJ2-6; a weak D match, TRBD1 (6 bases). Sequences were obtained from naive CD4+ T cells from PBMCs. Documented subset: CD45RA+ positively selected. CDR3 DNA: TGCAGCGTTTCTGGGACACCTGGGGCCAACGTCCTGACTTTC. Translation gives CSVSGTPGANVLTF. Filled out from reference TRBV29-1 and TRBJ2-6, the complete variable domain reads SAVISQKPSRDICQRGTSLTIQCQVDSQVTMMFWYRQQPGQSLTLIATANQGSEATYESGFVIDKFPISRPNLTFSTLTVSNMSPEDSSIYLCSVSGTPGANVLTFGAGSRLTVL.